This T cell receptor (beta chain) derives from a study of blood T cell repertoires in COVID-19 (dated by TCRdb to 2020 to 2021). About the investigation overall: Collaborator samples came from the United States, Italy and Spain and covered acute and convalescent phases of COVID-19. The repertoires were released in a freely available public database intended as a resource for research on the immune response to SARS-CoV-2. The prospective study material was composed of cDNA or gDNA derived from T cells, B-cell-depleted T cells, or PBMCs. Where available, HLA class I and class II types were obtained from metadata supplied by the sample provider rather than from assay-based typing. The dataset comprised deeply sampled blood TCRbeta repertoires from subjects exposed to, actively infected with, or recovered from COVID-19. The samples were drawn from two sources: the first 160 participants of the ongoing ImmuneRACE study, and fewer than 1,500 subjects contributed by 6 global collaborators. Sample metadata almost always included a de-identified subject ID, COVID-19 status, age in years and sex. The study at large found these results: Clinical and demographic metadata were provided uncurated, with the amount varying by source and participant.

One collaborating source in Seattle enrolled patients during active infection and followed them longitudinally through the course of disease. Whole blood was collected in K2EDTA tubes by collaborating institutions according to the institutions' own protocols. For TCRbeta analysis, collaborator samples were shipped as frozen whole blood, as isolated PBMCs, or as DNA extracted from either sample type. From the cysteine up to the phenylalanine, the CDR3 has a length of 13 residues. Left in the record is the CDR3 DNA by itself, 39 bases read in frame from the first base. Trimming removed 7 bases from V and 8 bases from J; the gene matches leave 4 bases unexplained. CDR1 and CDR2, per the germline V gene, are SNHLY and FYNNEI. Regarding this clone: The specificity of this receptor is unknown. No clone much larger than this one lies a single base away; base qualities are absent.

TCRbeta CDR3 regions were amplified from genomic DNA using the immunoSEQ Assay, a bias-controlled multiplex PCR. The paper's data handling went like this. Nucleated cell counts per sample were estimated from amplification of reference gene primers within the assay. Sequence reads were collapsed and filtered to measure the absolute abundance of every unique TCRbeta CDR3 rearrangement. For each sample, productive Simpson clonality was calculated by taking the square root of Simpson's diversity index across productive rearrangements. TCRdb took over this immuneACCESS table, retaining in-frame rearrangements with V and J assigned. Such tables are incomplete; in checked studies, under half of the missing clones stem from an unresolved V gene, and the remainder is unexplained. The DNA gave D and trimming, while V, J and clone size come from that table. Present in this sample are about 130,000 clones, around nine tenths of which were seen just once. The ten top clones hold approximately 2% of the sample.

The TCR originated in a man between 45 and 60 years old with COVID-19, enrolled during active disease. Recombination joined TRBV2 with TRBJ1-6; 8 of the junction bases match TRBD1. Sequenced: peripheral blood. The CDR3 reads as follows: CASMAQGDSPLHF. The DNA sequence reads TGTGCCAGCATGGCACAGGGGGATTCACCCCTCCACTTT.